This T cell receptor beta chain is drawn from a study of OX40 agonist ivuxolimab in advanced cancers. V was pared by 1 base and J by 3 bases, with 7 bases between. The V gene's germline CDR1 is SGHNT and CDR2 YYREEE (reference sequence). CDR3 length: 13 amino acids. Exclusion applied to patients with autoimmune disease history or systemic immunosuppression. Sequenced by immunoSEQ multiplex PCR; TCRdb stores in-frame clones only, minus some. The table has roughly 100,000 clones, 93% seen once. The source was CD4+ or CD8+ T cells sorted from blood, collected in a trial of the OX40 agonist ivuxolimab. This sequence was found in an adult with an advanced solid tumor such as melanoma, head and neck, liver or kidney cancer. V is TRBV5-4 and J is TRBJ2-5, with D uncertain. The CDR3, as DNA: TGTGCCAGCAGCTTGATGGGAAAAGAGACCCAGTACTTC. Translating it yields CASSLMGKETQYF.